A selection of T cell receptor beta chains follows, all from one sample in a study of OX40 agonist ivuxolimab in advanced cancers. Repertoires were generated with immunoSEQ multiplex PCR, while TCRdb's copy carries only in-frame clones and drops some. The repertoire holds around 94,000 clones, with around 87% as singletons. The specimen was CD4+ or CD8+ T cells sorted from blood, collected in a trial of the OX40 agonist ivuxolimab. All receptors derive from an adult with an advanced solid tumor such as melanoma, head and neck, liver or kidney cancer. CDR3s include the opening cysteine and the closing phenylalanine or tryptophan. The D gene is left open where the match is weak. Clone size is not always given. Where it is, it says once, few, many or a class for expanded clones.

d_call clone_size j_call v_call cdr3_aa cdr3_nt
TRBD1 - TRBJ1-5 TRBV19 CASSTNLQGSNQPQHF TGTGCCAGTAGTACTAATCTACAGGGGAGCAATCAGCCCCAGCATTTT
TRBD1 - TRBJ2-7 TRBV7-9 CASSLRQGHYEQYF TGTGCCAGCAGCTTACGACAGGGACACTACGAGCAGTACTTC
TRBD1 - TRBJ1-1 TRBV5-1 CASSLNRGVTEAFF TGCGCCAGCAGCCTAAACAGGGGGGTCACTGAAGCTTTCTTT
- - TRBJ1-6 TRBV6-1 CASISGGISPLHF TGTGCCAGCATTTCGGGGGGCATTTCACCCCTCCACTTT
- few TRBJ1-1 TRBV2 CASSETREAEAFF TGTGCCAGCAGTGAAACCCGAGAGGCTGAAGCTTTCTTT
TRBD2 - TRBJ2-1 TRBV6-4 CASSVTAGGRNEQFF TGTGCCAGCAGTGTTACGGCGGGGGGACGCAATGAGCAGTTCTTC
TRBD2 - TRBJ2-1 TRBV19 CASSKRGVDEQFF TGTGCCAGTAGTAAGCGGGGGGTGGATGAGCAGTTCTTC
TRBD2 - TRBJ2-3 TRBV9 CASSVKAGGSDTQYF TGTGCCAGCAGCGTAAAAGCGGGGGGGTCAGATACGCAGTATTTT
- - TRBJ2-2 TRBV19 CASRLLGAVGELFF TGTGCCAGTAGACTACTAGGAGCGGTCGGGGAGCTGTTTTTT
TRBD2 - TRBJ2-3 TRBV7-3 CASSLISGGAKDTQYF TGTGCCAGCAGCTTAATTAGCGGGGGGGCCAAAGATACGCAGTATTTT
- - TRBJ1-1 TRBV6-5 CASLKATEGGGAFF TGTGCCAGCCTGAAAGCAACGGAGGGCGGAGGGGCTTTCTTT
TRBD1 once TRBJ1-1 TRBV4-3 CASSQVPGGHTEAFF TGCGCCAGCAGCCAAGTCCCAGGGGGCCACACTGAAGCTTTCTTT
- once TRBJ1-1 TRBV29-1 CSVEVQGRTEAFF TGCAGCGTTGAAGTACAGGGAAGGACTGAAGCTTTCTTT
TRBD2 - TRBJ2-7 TRBV4-2 CASSQVSGGGSSYEQYF TGTGCCAGCAGCCAAGTTTCTGGCGGGGGGTCTAGCTACGAGCAGTACTTC
- - TRBJ1-1 TRBV15 CATRGGVPNTEAFF TGTGCCACCAGGGGTGGGGTGCCGAACACTGAAGCTTTCTTT
TRBD1 - TRBJ1-2 TRBV30 CAWQGQGLAGYTF TGTGCCTGGCAGGGACAGGGCTTGGCTGGCTACACCTTC
TRBD2 - TRBJ2-5 TRBV7-9 CASSFFSGLAGGETQYF TGTGCCAGCAGCTTTTTCTCGGGACTAGCGGGGGGGGAGACCCAGTACTTC
TRBD2 - TRBJ2-3 TRBV7-2 CASSLTSGGTNTDTQYF TGTGCCAGCAGCCTGACTAGCGGGGGGACGAACACAGATACGCAGTATTTT
- - TRBJ2-1 TRBV5-1 CASSPPPNGRFF TGCGCCAGCAGCCCCCCCCCTAATGGTCGGTTCTTC
- once TRBJ2-6 TRBV27 CASSPQGLGRYSGANVLTF TGTGCCAGCAGTCCCCAGGGACTCGGCCGCTACTCTGGGGCCAACGTCCTGACTTTC
TRBD2 - TRBJ2-5 TRBV7-9 CASSFRLAGLGETQYF TGTGCCAGCAGCTTTCGACTAGCGGGCCTCGGAGAGACCCAGTACTTC
- - TRBJ1-2 TRBV2 CASNTNSGQSYGYTF TGTGCCAGCAATACCAACTCGGGTCAGTCCTATGGCTACACCTTC
- few TRBJ1-5 TRBV19 CASNMAYSNQPQHF TGTGCCAGTAACATGGCGTATAGCAATCAGCCCCAGCATTTT
- few TRBJ2-2 TRBV7-2 CASGGFTNTGELFF TGTGCCAGCGGGGGGTTTACGAACACCGGGGAGCTGTTTTTT
TRBD1 - TRBJ1-3 TRBV30 CAWTFRGPGNTIYF TGTGCCTGGACCTTCAGGGGGCCTGGAAACACCATATATTTT
TRBD1 - TRBJ2-5 TRBV7-9 CASSRTGGGETQYF TGTGCCAGCAGCAGAACAGGGGGCGGAGAGACCCAGTACTTC
TRBD2 - TRBJ2-7 TRBV7-3 CASSQTWGGEQYF TGTGCCAGCAGCCAAACGTGGGGGGGCGAGCAGTACTTC
- - TRBJ1-2 TRBV6-5 CASSYSLAGRSGYTF TGTGCCAGCAGTTACTCCCTGGCGGGCCGGTCGGGCTACACCTTC
- - TRBJ2-7 TRBV7-6 CASTREVTYEQYF TGTGCCAGCACTAGGGAGGTGACCTACGAGCAGTACTTC
TRBD1 - TRBJ2-5 TRBV6-5 CASRKGQGRIKTQYF TGTGCCAGCAGGAAGGGACAGGGAAGGATAAAGACCCAGTACTTC
- - TRBJ2-3 TRBV7-2 CASSPVVGSNKDTQYF TGTGCCAGCAGCCCCGTCGTAGGGTCTAACAAAGATACGCAGTATTTT
TRBD1 once TRBJ2-1 TRBV5-1 CASSLGLGTGKGNEQFF TGCGCCAGCAGCTTGGGTTTAGGGACAGGGAAAGGCAATGAGCAGTTCTTC
- - TRBJ2-5 TRBV11-2 CASSLDGGSGETQYF TGTGCCAGCAGCTTAGACGGGGGCAGCGGGGAGACCCAGTACTTC
- - TRBJ1-1 TRBV19 CASRGFSTGNTEAFF TGTGCCAGTAGGGGCTTCTCGACAGGGAACACTGAAGCTTTCTTT
- - TRBJ1-2 TRBV6-4 CASSDPSRGSYGYTF TGTGCCAGCAGTGACCCTTCGAGGGGGTCATATGGCTACACCTTC
- - TRBJ2-4 TRBV4-2 CASSFGKNIQYF TGTGCCAGCAGCTTTGGGAAAAACATTCAGTACTTC
- few TRBJ1-4 TRBV2 CASSEARGKVDEKLFF TGTGCCAGCAGTGAAGCGCGGGGGAAGGTTGATGAAAAACTGTTTTTT
- - TRBJ2-2 TRBV6-1 CASSVSGTGELFF TGTGCCAGCAGTGTCTCAGGGACCGGGGAGCTGTTTTTT
- - TRBJ1-5 TRBV4-2 CASSPGGRGGYSNQPQHF TGTGCCAGCAGCCCAGGAGGGCGGGGGGGGTATAGCAATCAGCCCCAGCATTTT
- - TRBJ2-2 TRBV5-1 CASSFRGPGELFF TGCGCCAGCAGCTTTCGAGGGCCGGGGGAGCTGTTTTTT
- - TRBJ1-2 TRBV19 CASSIRVGDKFTNYGYTF TGTGCCAGTAGTATCCGCGTTGGGGACAAGTTTACTAACTATGGCTACACCTTC